This T cell receptor beta chain came from a study of blood T cells in healthy people across ages. Turning to this clonotype: Its antigen is undetermined.

Study-wide findings and caveats: Older age coincided with a roughly linear decline in TCR beta diversity per million T cells. Greater diversity and more naive CD4+ cells were seen in long-lived donors than in aged donors.

Then a second PCR, running about 6 to 11 cycles, was carried out with a sample-barcoded 5' primer and a J-beta primer mix. Every cDNA molecule carried a tag from a template-switch adaptor bearing 12 random nucleotides. Every sample gave at least 2.5 million paired-end reads containing CDR3. In TCRdb, the 5' RACE reads were re-called with MiXCR into one record per CDR3 protein. This sample has around 800,000 distinct CDR3 sequences, with around two thirds found just once. Germline lookup yields CDR1 ENHRY and CDR2 SYGVKD. The trim removed 2 bases at V and 6 bases at J, leaving 11 bases unmatched. The CDR3 runs to 16 residues.

The receptor was derived from a man aged 25-40 years in good health. Input material: blood. V and J are TRBV10-3 and TRBJ2-7; the match to TRBD1 covers 9 bases. Here the CDR3 DNA reads TGTGCCATCAGTGAGCCAAGAGGCCGGACAGGGGCCGAGCAGTACTTC. Encoded protein: CAISEPRGRTGAEQYF.